This T cell receptor beta chain was recovered during a study of T cells in Graves' hyperthyroidism and ophthalmopathy. Amplification yielded TCR beta CDR3 regions, with RNA transcripts as the source. During a first-round RT-PCR of the TCR CDR3, the HTBI primer set was used. MiXCR, applied by TCRdb to the multiplex PCR reads, yields one record per CDR3 protein. The sample lists around 600,000 distinct CDR3 sequences, approximately 15% occurring once. Looked up from germline, CDR1 is SGHTS and CDR2 is YDEGEE. The V end lost 2 bases, the J end lost 1 base, and 7 bases lay between the germline ends. CDR3 length: 14 amino acids. This clonotype occurred a few times.

The TCR sequence derives from a woman between 18 and 30 years old with Graves' ophthalmopathy. Material for sequencing was blood. The J gene is TRBJ1-3, the V gene TRBV5-8; D is undetermined. CDR3: CASSFHVSGNTIYF. In DNA form, the CDR3 reads TGTGCCAGCAGCTTTCACGTTTCTGGAAACACCATATATTTT.